The 3 T cell receptor beta chains listed next were all sequenced from one sample in a study of CD8+CD57+ T cells in acquired aplastic anemia (dated by TCRdb to 2016 to 2019). The patients picked for sequencing were ones in whom flow cytometry had shown an expansion of CD8+CD57+ cells. Sequencing relied on an Illumina HiSeq 2000. Genomic DNA was used as template for profiling of TCR beta VDJ combinations and CDR3 sequences. TCRdb ran its own pipeline on the public reads, namely fastp trimming at Q25 and MiXCR clone calling, and kept in-frame beta chains. Entries are consolidated by CDR3 protein sequence, retaining the most common genes and DNA. This sample gives 160,000 or so distinct CDR3 sequences in total; more than 45% of them show up just once. 2.5% to 4% of the sample is held by the ten biggest clonotypes. Sequencing used sorted CD4+, CD8+, or CD8+CD57+ T cells (not recorded which) from PBMCs. These receptors all stem from a human donor with aplastic anemia.

V usage is TRBV10-1 and J usage is TRBJ2-7, with 11 bases that match TRBD2. V shed 7 bases, J shed 4 bases, and the junction held 12 bases outside the gene matches. CDR1 is WNHNN and CDR2 is SYGVQD in the germline V gene (reference sequence). CDR3 size: 16 residues. Here the CDR3 DNA reads TGCGCCAGCATGGAGAAGACTAGCGGGGAATGGTACGAGCAGTACTTC. Translated, it gives CASMEKTSGEWYEQYF.

This sequence joins TRBV14 and TRBJ2-3, with D hard to call. This CDR3 is built from 12 residues. Trimming took 0 bases from V and 6 from J, leaving 4 bases between them. Germline loops: CDR1 SGHDN, CDR2 FVKESK. The CDR3 DNA follows: TGTGCCAGCAGCCAAGAGGGGGATACGCAGTATTTT. Translating gives CASSQEGDTQYF.

V usage is TRBV5-1 and J usage is TRBJ2-1; 10 bases are a match to TRBD1. Germline V gene lookup returns CDR1 SGHRS and CDR2 YFSETQ. The V and J ends lost 7 bases and 8 bases, in that order; junction bases with no gene match: 6. The CDR3 spans 13 residues. CDR3 in amino acids: CASSGQGMDEQFF. Here the CDR3 DNA reads TGCGCCAGCTCGGGACAGGGGATGGATGAGCAGTTCTTC. Full variable domain (outside the CDR3, taken from reference TRBV5-1 and TRBJ2-1): KAGVTQTPRYLIKTRGQQVTLSCSPISGHRSVSWYQQTPGQGLQFLFEYFSETQRNKGNFPGRFSGRQFSNSRSEMNVSTLELGDSALYLCASSGQGMDEQFFGPGTRLTVL.